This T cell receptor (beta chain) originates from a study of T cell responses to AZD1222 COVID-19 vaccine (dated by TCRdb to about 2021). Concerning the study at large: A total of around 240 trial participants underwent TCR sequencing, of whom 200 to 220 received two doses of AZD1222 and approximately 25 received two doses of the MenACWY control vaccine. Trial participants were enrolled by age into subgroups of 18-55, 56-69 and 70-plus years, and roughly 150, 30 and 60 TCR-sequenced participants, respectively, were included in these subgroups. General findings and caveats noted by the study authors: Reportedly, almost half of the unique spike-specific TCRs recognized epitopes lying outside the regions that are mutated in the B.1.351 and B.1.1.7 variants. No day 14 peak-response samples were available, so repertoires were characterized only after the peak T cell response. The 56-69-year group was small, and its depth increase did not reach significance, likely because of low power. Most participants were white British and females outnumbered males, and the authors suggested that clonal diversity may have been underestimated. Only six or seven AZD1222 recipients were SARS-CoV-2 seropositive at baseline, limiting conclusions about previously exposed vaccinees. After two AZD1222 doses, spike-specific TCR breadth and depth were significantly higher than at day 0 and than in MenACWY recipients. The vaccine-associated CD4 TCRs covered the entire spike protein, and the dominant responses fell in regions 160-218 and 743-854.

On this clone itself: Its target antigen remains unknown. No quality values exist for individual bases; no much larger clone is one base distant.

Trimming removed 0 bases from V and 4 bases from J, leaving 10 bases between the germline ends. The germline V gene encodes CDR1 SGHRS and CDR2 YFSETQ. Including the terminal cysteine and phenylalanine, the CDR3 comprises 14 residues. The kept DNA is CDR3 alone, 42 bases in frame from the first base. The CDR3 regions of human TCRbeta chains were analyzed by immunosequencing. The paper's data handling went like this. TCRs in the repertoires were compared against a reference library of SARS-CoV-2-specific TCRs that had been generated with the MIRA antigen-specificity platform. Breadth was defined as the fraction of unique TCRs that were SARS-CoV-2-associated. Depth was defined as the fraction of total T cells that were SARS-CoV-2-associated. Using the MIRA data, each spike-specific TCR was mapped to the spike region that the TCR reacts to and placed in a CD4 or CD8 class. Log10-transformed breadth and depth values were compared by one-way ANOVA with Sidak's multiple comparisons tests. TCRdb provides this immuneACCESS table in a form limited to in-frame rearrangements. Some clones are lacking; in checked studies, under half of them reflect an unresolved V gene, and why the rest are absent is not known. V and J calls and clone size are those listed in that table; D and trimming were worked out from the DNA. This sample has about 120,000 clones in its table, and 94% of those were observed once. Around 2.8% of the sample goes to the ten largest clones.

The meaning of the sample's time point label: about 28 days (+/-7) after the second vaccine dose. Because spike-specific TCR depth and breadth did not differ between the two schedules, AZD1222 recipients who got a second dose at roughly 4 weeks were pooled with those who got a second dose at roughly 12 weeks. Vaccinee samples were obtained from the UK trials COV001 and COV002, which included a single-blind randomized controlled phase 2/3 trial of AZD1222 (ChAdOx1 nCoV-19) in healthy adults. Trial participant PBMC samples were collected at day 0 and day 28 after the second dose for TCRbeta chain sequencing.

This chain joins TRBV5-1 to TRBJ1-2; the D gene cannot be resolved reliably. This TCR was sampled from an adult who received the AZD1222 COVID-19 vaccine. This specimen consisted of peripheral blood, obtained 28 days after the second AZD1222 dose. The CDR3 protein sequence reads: CASSLEYRSYGYTF. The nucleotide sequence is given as TGCGCCAGCAGCTTGGAGTACAGAAGCTATGGCTACACCTTC.